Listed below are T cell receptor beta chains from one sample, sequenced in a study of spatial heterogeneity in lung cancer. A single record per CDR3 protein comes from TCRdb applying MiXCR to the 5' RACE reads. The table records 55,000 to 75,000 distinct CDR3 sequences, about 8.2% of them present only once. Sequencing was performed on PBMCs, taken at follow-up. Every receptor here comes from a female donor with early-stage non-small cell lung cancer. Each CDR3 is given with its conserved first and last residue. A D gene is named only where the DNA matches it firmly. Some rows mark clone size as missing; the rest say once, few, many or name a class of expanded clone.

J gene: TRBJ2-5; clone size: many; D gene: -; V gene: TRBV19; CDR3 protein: CASRRAQEETQYF; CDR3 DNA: TGTGCCAGTAGAAGGGCCCAGGAGGAGACCCAGTACTTC
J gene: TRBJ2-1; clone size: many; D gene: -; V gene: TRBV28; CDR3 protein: CATHGESSYNEQFF; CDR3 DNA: TGTGCCACCCACGGTGAAAGTAGTTACAATGAGCAGTTCTTC
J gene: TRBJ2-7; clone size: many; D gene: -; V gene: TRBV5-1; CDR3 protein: CASSLASSGSRNTYEQYF; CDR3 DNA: TGCGCCAGCAGCTTGGCGAGCAGCGGGTCTCGAAATACCTACGAGCAGTACTTC
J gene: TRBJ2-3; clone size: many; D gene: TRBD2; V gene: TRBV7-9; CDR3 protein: CASSPGLAGTYSTDTQYF; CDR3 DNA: TGTGCCAGCAGCCCGGGACTAGCGGGGACCTATAGCACAGATACGCAGTATTTT
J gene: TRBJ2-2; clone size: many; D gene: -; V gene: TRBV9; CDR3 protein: CASSVVSNTGELFF; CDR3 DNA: TGTGCCAGCAGCGTAGTGTCCAACACCGGGGAGCTGTTTTTT
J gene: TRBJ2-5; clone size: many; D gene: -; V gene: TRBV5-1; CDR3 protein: CASSFGGGSETQYF; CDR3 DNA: TGCGCCAGCAGCTTCGGGGGTGGTAGTGAGACCCAGTACTTC
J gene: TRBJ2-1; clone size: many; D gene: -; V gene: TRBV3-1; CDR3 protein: CASSQGGGAQYNEQFF; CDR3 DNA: TGTGCCAGCAGCCAAGGGGGCGGGGCGCAATACAATGAGCAGTTCTTC
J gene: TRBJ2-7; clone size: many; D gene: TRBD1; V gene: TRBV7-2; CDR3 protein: CASSLGAGGESEQYF; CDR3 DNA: TGTGCCAGCAGCTTAGGCGCAGGGGGCGAAAGCGAGCAGTACTTC
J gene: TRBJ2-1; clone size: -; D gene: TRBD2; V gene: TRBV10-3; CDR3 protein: CAISEAGASYNEQFF; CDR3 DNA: TGTGCCATCAGTGAAGCGGGGGCTTCCTACAATGAGCAGTTCTTC
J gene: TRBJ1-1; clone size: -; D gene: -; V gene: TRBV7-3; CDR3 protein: CASSSRLGNEAFF; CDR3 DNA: TGTGCCAGCAGCTCTCGACTAGGGAATGAAGCTTTCTTT
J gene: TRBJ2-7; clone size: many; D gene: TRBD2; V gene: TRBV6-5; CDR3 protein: CASSNLAGGVHEQYF; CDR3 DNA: TGTGCCAGCAGTAACCTAGCGGGAGGTGTCCACGAGCAGTACTTC
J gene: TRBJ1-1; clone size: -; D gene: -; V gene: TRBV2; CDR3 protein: CASSAPDDSSTEAFF; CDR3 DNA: TGTGCCAGCAGTGCCCCTGACGACAGTTCCACTGAAGCTTTCTTT
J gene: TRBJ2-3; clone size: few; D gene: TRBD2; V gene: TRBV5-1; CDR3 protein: CASSSKSSGSTDTQYF; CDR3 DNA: TGCGCCAGCAGCTCTAAATCTAGCGGAAGCACAGATACGCAGTATTTT
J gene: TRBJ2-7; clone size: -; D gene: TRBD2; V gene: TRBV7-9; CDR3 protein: CASSLVSAGVNEQYF; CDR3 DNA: TGTGCCAGCAGCTTAGTTTCTGCGGGAGTAAACGAGCAGTACTTC
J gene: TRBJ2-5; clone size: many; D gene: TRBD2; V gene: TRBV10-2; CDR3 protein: CASSDLAGTQETQYF; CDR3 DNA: TGCGCCAGCAGTGATCTAGCGGGAACACAAGAGACCCAGTACTTC
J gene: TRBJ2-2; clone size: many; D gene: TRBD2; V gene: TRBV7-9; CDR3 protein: CASRTSGRSNTGELFF; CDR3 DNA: TGTGCCAGCCGGACTAGCGGGAGAAGTAACACCGGGGAGCTGTTTTTT
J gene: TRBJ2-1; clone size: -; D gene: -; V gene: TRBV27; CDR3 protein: CASSFQWAGPYNEQFF; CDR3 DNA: TGTGCCAGCAGTTTTCAATGGGCAGGCCCGTACAATGAGCAGTTCTTC
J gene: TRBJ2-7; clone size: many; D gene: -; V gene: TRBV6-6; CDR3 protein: CASRKPPGYEQYF; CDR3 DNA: TGTGCCAGCAGGAAGCCGCCAGGGTACGAGCAGTACTTC
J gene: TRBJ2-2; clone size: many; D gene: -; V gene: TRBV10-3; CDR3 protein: CAIGAGVGAGELFF; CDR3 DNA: TGTGCCATCGGTGCTGGTGTGGGGGCCGGGGAGCTGTTTTTT
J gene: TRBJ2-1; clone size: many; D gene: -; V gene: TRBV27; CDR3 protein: CASSSFGTVDRNEQFF; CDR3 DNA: TGTGCCAGCAGTTCCTTCGGGACGGTTGACCGAAATGAGCAGTTCTTC
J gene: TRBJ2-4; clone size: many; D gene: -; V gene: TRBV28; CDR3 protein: CASESEQNIQYF; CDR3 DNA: TGTGCCAGCGAGAGCGAGCAAAACATTCAGTACTTC
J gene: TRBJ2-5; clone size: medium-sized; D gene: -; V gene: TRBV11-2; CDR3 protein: CASSGSGGHLETQYF; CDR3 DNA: TGTGCCAGCAGTGGTAGCGGTGGGCATCTGGAGACCCAGTACTTC
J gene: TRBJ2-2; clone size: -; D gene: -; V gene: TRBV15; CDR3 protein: CATREDILRTGELFF; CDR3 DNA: TGTGCCACCAGGGAGGACATCTTGAGGACCGGGGAGCTGTTTTTT
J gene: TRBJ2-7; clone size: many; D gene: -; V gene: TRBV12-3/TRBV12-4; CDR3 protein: CASSSGGSVGEQYF; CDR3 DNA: TGTGCCAGCAGTTCTGGGGGATCCGTGGGAGAGCAGTACTTC
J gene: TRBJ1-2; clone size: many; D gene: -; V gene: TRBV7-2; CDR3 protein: CASLGDGYTF; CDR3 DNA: TGTGCCAGCTTGGGTGACGGCTACACCTTC
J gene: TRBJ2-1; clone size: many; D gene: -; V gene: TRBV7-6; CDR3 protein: CASSARLSNEQFF; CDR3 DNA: TGTGCCAGCAGCGCCCGTCTAAGCAATGAGCAGTTCTTC
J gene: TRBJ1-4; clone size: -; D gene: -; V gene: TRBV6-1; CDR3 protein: CASRGAFNEKLFF; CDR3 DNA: TGTGCCAGCAGGGGGGCCTTTAATGAAAAACTGTTTTTT
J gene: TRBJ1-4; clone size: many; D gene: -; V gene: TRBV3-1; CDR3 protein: CASSQGLEFEKLFF; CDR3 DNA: TGTGCCAGCAGCCAAGGGTTGGAGTTTGAAAAACTGTTTTTT
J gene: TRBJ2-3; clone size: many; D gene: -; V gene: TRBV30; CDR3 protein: CAWSVPSVGRNTDTQYF; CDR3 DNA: TGTGCCTGGAGTGTACCGAGTGTGGGCAGAAACACAGATACGCAGTATTTT
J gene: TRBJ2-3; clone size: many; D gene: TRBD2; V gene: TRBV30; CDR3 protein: CAWTGLEAGRLTDTQYF; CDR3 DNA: TGTGCCTGGACGGGTTTAGAAGCGGGGAGGCTCACAGATACGCAGTATTTT
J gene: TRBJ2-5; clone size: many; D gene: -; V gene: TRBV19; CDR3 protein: CASSTGGETQYF; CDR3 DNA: TGTGCCAGTAGTACTGGAGGAGAGACCCAGTACTTC